These 10 T cell receptor beta chains came from one sample sequenced in a study of identical twins. A single record per CDR3 protein comes from TCRdb applying MiXCR to the 5' RACE reads. The table includes approximately 670,000 distinct CDR3 sequences, around 6% detected once. The specimen was naive T cells sorted from blood. The source of these receptors is a man aged 18 to 29 in good health.

CDR3: CASSSTGVGGANVLTF. The CDR3 bases are TGTGCCAGCTCATCGACAGGGGTTGGTGGGGCCAACGTCCTGACTTTC. This chain connects TRBV18 to TRBJ2-6; TRBD1 matches 8 bases. The CDR3 extends over 16 amino acids. V shed 5 bases, J shed 3 bases, and the junction held 6 bases outside the gene matches. Germline V gene sequence: CDR1 KGHSH, CDR2 LQKENI. Using reference TRBV18 and TRBJ2-6 for the parts outside the CDR3, the full variable domain is NAGVMQNPRHLVRRRGQEARLRCSPMKGHSHVYWYRQLPEEGLKFMVYLQKENIIDESGMPKERFSAEFPKEGPSILRIQQVVRGDSAAYFCASSSTGVGGANVLTFGAGSRLTVL.

This clonotype was detected ten times or more. The V and J genes are TRBV6-1 and TRBJ2-2; 11 bases line up with TRBD2. With 5 bases clipped from V and 5 bases from J, the junction kept 7 bases outside the gene matches. The CDR3 consists of 16 residues. Germline V lookup: CDR1 MNHNS, CDR2 SASEGT. CDR3 amino acids: CASSKLAGGLTGELFF. CDR3 bases: TGTGCCAGCAGTAAGCTAGCGGGAGGACTAACCGGGGAGCTGTTTTTT.

A few counts support this clonotype. J is TRBJ2-1 and V is TRBV24-1; TRBD2 matches at 9 bases. The CDR3 totals 15 residues. CDR1 is KGHDR and CDR2 is SFDVKD in the germline V gene. V gave up 9 bases and J gave up 5 bases; unmatched junction bases: 10. CDR3 protein: CATQTGTSLHNEQFF. Written as DNA, the CDR3 is TGTGCCACCCAAACCGGGACTAGCCTACACAATGAGCAGTTCTTC.

This clonotype was detected a few times. The gene calls are TRBV14 and TRBJ2-7, with 8 bases fitting TRBD2. J was trimmed by 6 bases and V by 3 bases; bases with no gene match: 7. CDR1 and CDR2 (germline): SGHDN, FVKESK. The CDR3 consists of 14 residues. The CDR3 region has the DNA TGTGCCAGCAGCCAGGCCACGGGGGGGGGCGAGCAGTACTTC. It translates to CASSQATGGGEQYF.

This clonotype has at least ten counts. The chain carries TRBV24-1 and TRBJ2-3, with D possibly being TRBD1 (5 bases). Germline lookup yields CDR1 KGHDR and CDR2 SFDVKD. The V end was cut by 4 bases, the J end by 1 base, with 11 bases between. The CDR3 is 15 residues long. The DNA for the CDR3 is TGTGCCACCAGTGACCGCCAGGGTGGCACAGATACGCAGTATTTT. Protein sequence: CATSDRQGGTDTQYF.

The V call is TRBV25-1, the J call TRBJ1-2; unclear D gene. The CDR3 sequence is 16 residues long. Between the trimmed V and J ends, which lost 0 bases and 4 bases, there was a span of 15 bases. Germline loops: CDR1 MGHDK, CDR2 SYGVNS. CDR3 loop: CASSEYGMDPIYGYTF. In nucleotides, the CDR3 is TGTGCCAGCAGTGAATATGGAATGGATCCAATCTATGGCTACACCTTC.

This clonotype has at least ten counts. This chain links TRBV29-1 with TRBJ2-2; tentative D call: TRBD1 (6 bases). The V end was cut by 3 bases, the J end by 6 bases, with 14 bases between. CDR1 and CDR2 from the germline V gene are SQVTM and ANQGSEA. This CDR3 has 14 residues. The CDR3 nucleotides are TGCAGCGTTGATTCGGGGACATTCCCCGGGGAGCTGTTTTTT. Its protein product is CSVDSGTFPGELFF.

A few counts support this clonotype. The chain uses TRBV11-2 and TRBJ2-7; TRBD2 is a possible D gene (5 bases). Germline CDR1 reads SGHAT; CDR2 reads FQNNGV. V gave up 1 base and J gave up 5 bases, with 12 bases separating them. CDR3 size: 14 residues. CDR3 in DNA: TGTGCCAGCAGCTTAGTGACTAATCAAAACGAGCAGTACTTC. Amino acids: CASSLVTNQNEQYF.

This clonotype was recorded many times. The genes are TRBV10-3 and TRBJ2-1; TRBD1 matches 9 bases. The length of the CDR3 is 16 residues. J lost 4 bases, V lost 4 bases, and 8 bases had no gene match. In germline, CDR1 is ENHRY, CDR2 SYGVKD. CDR3 region: CAISAQGDRGYNEQFF. CDR3 nucleotide sequence: TGTGCCATCAGTGCCCAGGGAGACAGGGGGTACAATGAGCAGTTCTTC.

The table lists this clonotype with a few counts. The chain has TRBV19 and TRBJ1-1; 12 nucleotides match TRBD1. The CDR3 totals 17 residues. V shed 5 bases, J shed 2 bases, and the junction held 9 bases outside the gene matches. Germline CDR1 and CDR2: LNHDA and SQIVND (reference sequence). Here the CDR3 reads CASSFPGQGAFNTEAFF. In nucleotides, the CDR3 is TGTGCCAGTAGTTTTCCGGGACAGGGGGCTTTCAACACTGAAGCTTTCTTT.